The 28 T cell receptor beta chains presented below share a single source sample, sequenced in a study of T cell repertoires in cytomegalovirus infection. TCRdb re-called the reads through MiXCR, storing one row per CDR3 protein. This sample has about 490,000 distinct CDR3 sequences, with approximately 10% found just once. The sequenced sample consisted of PBMCs. The receptor set was obtained from a human donor in good health (CMV status not recorded). Some clones in this sample may be carry-over from other donors' samples.

This clonotype was counted at least ten times. V usage is TRBV7-8 and J usage is TRBJ2-1, with 7 bases lining up with TRBD2. The trim removed 6 bases at V and 3 bases at J, leaving 8 bases unmatched. The CDR3 sequence is 15 residues long. CDR1 SGHVS and CDR2 FQNEAQ come from the germline V gene. Written as DNA, the CDR3 is TGTGCCAGCAGTTCTACCGGGACTATCTACAATGAGCAGTTCTTC. It specifies CASSSTGTIYNEQFF.

This clonotype occurred many times. The chain couples TRBV20-1 to TRBJ1-5; no definite D call. This CDR3 has 13 residues. V was pared by 4 bases and J by 3 bases, with 10 bases between. Per germline, CDR1 DFQATT and CDR2 SNEGSKA (reference sequence). Written as DNA, the CDR3 is TGCAGTGCTATTGAGACTCCCAATCAGCCCCAGCATTTT. It codes for CSAIETPNQPQHF.

The sample holds many counts of this clonotype. The rearrangement joins TRBV3-1 to TRBJ1-1; D is perhaps TRBD1 (6 bases). This CDR3 is 13 amino acids long. Trimming pared 3 bases from V and 5 bases from J, leaving 10 bases between. Germline V gene lookup returns CDR1 LGHDT and CDR2 YNNKEL (reference sequence). CDR3 bases: TGTGCCAGCAGCCAGGGGGCGCGAACTGAAGCTTTCTTT. Its translation is CASSQGARTEAFF. The entire variable domain, with the rest obtained from reference TRBV3-1 and TRBJ1-1, is as follows: DTAVSQTPKYLVTQMGNDKSIKCEQNLGHDTMYWYKQDSKKFLKIMFSYNNKELIINETVPNRFSPKSPDKAHLNLHINSLELGDSAVYFCASSQGARTEAFFGQGTRLTVV.

This clonotype occurred a few times. The chain links TRBV28 to TRBJ2-1, with 9 bases matching TRBD2. The CDR3 is 16 residues long. V lost 5 bases, J lost 4 bases, and 9 bases stayed unmatched. Germline V gives CDR1 MDHEN, CDR2 SYDVKM. The CDR3 nucleotides read TGTGCCAGCAGTATTAGCGGGAGTACGACTTACAATGAGCAGTTCTTC. This sequence encodes CASSISGSTTYNEQFF.

This clonotype showed up many times. The rearrangement uses TRBV2 and TRBJ2-7, with D perhaps matching TRBD1 (5 bases). Looked up from germline, CDR1 is SNHLY and CDR2 is FYNNEI. The CDR3 runs 13 residues. Trimming cost V 3 bases and J 3 bases, with 9 bases left between them. The CDR3 sequence is CASSENRNYEQYF. CDR3 in DNA: TGTGCCAGCAGTGAGAACAGGAACTACGAGCAGTACTTC.

The chain has TRBV15 and TRBJ2-5; no clear D gene. CDR3 length: 13 amino acids. V was shortened by 4 bases and J by 5 bases, with 11 bases between the two germline ends. Per the germline V gene, CDR1 is LNHNV and CDR2 is YYDKDF (reference sequence). The CDR3 loop is CATSNSLGETQYF. CDR3 DNA sequence: TGTGCCACCAGCAACAGTCTTGGGGAGACCCAGTACTTC.

CDR3 protein: CASSAPTGPNSPLHF. CDR3 nucleotides: TGTGCCAGCAGCGCGCCGACAGGGCCTAATTCACCCCTCCACTTT. The chain links TRBV9 to TRBJ1-6; 7 bases map to TRBD1. V was clipped by 3 bases and J by 6 bases; unmatched bases: 6. The germline V gene has CDR1 SGDLS and CDR2 YYNGEE. The CDR3 length is 15 residues.

This chain links TRBV5-1 with TRBJ1-1; tentatively, D is TRBD1 (5 bases). V dropped 0 bases and J dropped 1 base, with 10 bases sitting between them. Germline V gives CDR1 SGHRS, CDR2 YFSETQ. This CDR3 has 15 amino acids. CDR3 DNA sequence: TGCGCCAGCAGCTTGGCCGGGGGGGAGAACACTGAAGCTTTCTTT. It encodes CASSLAGGENTEAFF. The variable domain in full, with the rest retrieved from reference TRBV5-1 and TRBJ1-1, is KAGVTQTPRYLIKTRGQQVTLSCSPISGHRSVSWYQQTPGQGLQFLFEYFSETQRNKGNFPGRFSGRQFSNSRSEMNVSTLELGDSALYLCASSLAGGENTEAFFGQGTRLTVV.

This clonotype was picked up many times. This rearrangement joins TRBV6-1 to TRBJ1-1, with D tentatively TRBD1 (6 bases). The V gene's germline CDR1 is MNHNS and CDR2 SASEGT. This CDR3 is 12 amino acids long. V lost 5 bases, J lost 6 bases, and 10 bases lay in between. CDR3 coding DNA: TGTGCCAGCAGTACAGGGAGCCCTGAAGCTTTCTTT. It is translated as CASSTGSPEAFF.

The V call is TRBV6-6, the J call TRBJ1-4, with D uncertain. The CDR3 has 12 residues. The germline V gene encodes CDR1 MNHNY and CDR2 SVGAGI (reference sequence). With 8 bases removed from V and 0 bases from J, the gap between germline ends came to 4 bases. The CDR3 nucleotides read TGTGCCAGCGGAGCAACTAATGAAAAACTGTTTTTT. Translating gives CASGATNEKLFF.

This clonotype was seen many times. This rearrangement joins TRBV4-1 to TRBJ1-2; D uncertain. CDR1 is MGHRA, CDR2 YSYEKL, per germline. Deletions cut 4 bases from V and 4 bases from J, with 10 bases between. The CDR3 extends over 13 amino acids. The CDR3 here is CASSPPDPYGYTF. CDR3 bases: TGCGCCAGCAGCCCCCCCGATCCCTATGGCTACACCTTC.

There are many counts of this clonotype. The V and J genes are TRBV11-2 and TRBJ1-1, with D unclear. From germline, CDR1 is SGHAT and CDR2 FQNNGV. Trimming left V 5 bases short and J 7 bases short, with 14 bases between. The CDR3 covers 13 residues. Here the CDR3 DNA reads TGTGCCAGCAGCCCAGACTTGAGGATTGAAGCTTTCTTT. Its protein is CASSPDLRIEAFF. The entire variable domain, with the rest obtained from reference TRBV11-2 and TRBJ1-1, is as follows: EAGVAQSPRYKIIEKRQSVAFWCNPISGHATLYWYQQILGQGPKLLIQFQNNGVVDDSQLPKDRFSAERLKGVDSTLKIQPAKLEDSAVYLCASSPDLRIEAFFGQGTRLTVV.

CDR3: CATSDWTSGSHEQYF. CDR3 sequence (DNA): TGTGCCACCAGTGATTGGACTAGCGGGAGCCACGAGCAGTACTTC. The rearrangement links TRBV24-1 to TRBJ2-7, with 13 bases that match TRBD2. The V segment lost 2 bases and the J segment 5 bases; nucleotides outside the gene matches: 2. Germline loops: CDR1 KGHDR, CDR2 SFDVKD. The CDR3 contains 15 residues.

J is TRBJ1-5 and V is TRBV3-1, with a possible D match to TRBD1 (5 bases). The CDR3 runs 15 residues. The germline V gene encodes CDR1 LGHDT and CDR2 YNNKEL (reference sequence). Trimming cost V 1 base and J 4 bases, with 11 bases left between them. This chain's CDR3 is CASSQGGSDNQPQHF. The CDR3 DNA sequence: TGTGCCAGCAGCCAAGGGGGGTCGGATAATCAGCCCCAGCATTTT. The entire variable domain, with the rest obtained from reference TRBV3-1 and TRBJ1-5, is as follows: DTAVSQTPKYLVTQMGNDKSIKCEQNLGHDTMYWYKQDSKKFLKIMFSYNNKELIINETVPNRFSPKSPDKAHLNLHINSLELGDSAVYFCASSQGGSDNQPQHFGDGTRLSIL.

This clonotype was counted ten times or more. CDR3 in amino acids: CASSFRQSQETQYF. In DNA, the CDR3 is TGTGCCAGCAGCTTTAGGCAGTCCCAAGAGACCCAGTACTTC. This sequence joins TRBV7-9 and TRBJ2-5; D gene ambiguous. The germline V gene has CDR1 SEHNR and CDR2 FQNEAQ (reference sequence). The germline V and J ends were trimmed by 3 bases and 1 base, with 9 bases remaining between them. The CDR3 runs to 14 residues. Supplemented by reference TRBV7-9 and TRBJ2-5, the full variable domain reads DTGVSQNPRHKITKRGQNVTFRCDPISEHNRLYWYRQTLGQGPEFLTYFQNEAQLEKSRLLSDRFSAERPKGSFSTLEIQRTEQGDSAMYLCASSFRQSQETQYFGPGTRLLVL.

The sample holds many counts of this clonotype. This chain uses TRBV7-9 with TRBJ1-5, with D maybe TRBD1 (6 bases). V lost 1 base to trimming and J lost 5 bases, with 9 bases between them. CDR1 and CDR2 from the germline V gene are SEHNR and FQNEAQ (reference sequence). There are 14 residues in the CDR3. The CDR3 sequence: CASSLDREDQPQHF. The DNA for the CDR3 is TGTGCCAGCAGCTTAGACAGGGAGGATCAGCCCCAGCATTTT.

V is TRBV11-2 and J is TRBJ1-1; tentatively, D is TRBD1 (6 bases). The CDR3 has 16 amino acids. Trimming cost V 6 bases and J 3 bases, with 20 bases left between them. The germline V gene encodes CDR1 SGHAT and CDR2 FQNNGV. The CDR3 spells CASRPLRGPVYTEAFF. The CDR3 region has the DNA TGTGCCAGCAGGCCCCTCCGGGGGCCTGTGTACACTGAAGCTTTCTTT.

This clonotype was picked up many times. The chain employs TRBV9 and TRBJ2-3; no reliable D call. V was clipped by 3 bases and J by 0 bases, with 14 bases between them. Germline V lookup: CDR1 SGDLS, CDR2 YYNGEE. This CDR3 region has 16 residues. Written as DNA, the CDR3 is TGTGCCAGCAGCGCCGCACAGTCTACTAGCACAGATACGCAGTATTTT. Amino acids: CASSAAQSTSTDTQYF.

This clonotype was seen many times. The V and J genes are TRBV7-2 and TRBJ2-1; D ambiguous. V was cut by 1 base and J by 7 bases, with 8 bases left in between. CDR3 length equals 13 residues. Per germline, CDR1 SGHTA and CDR2 FQGNSA. CDR3 DNA: TGTGCCAGCAGCTTAGACGGTCGGAATGAGCAGTTCTTC. It specifies CASSLDGRNEQFF. Full variable domain (outside the CDR3, taken from reference TRBV7-2 and TRBJ2-1): GAGVSQSPSNKVTEKGKDVELRCDPISGHTALYWYRQSLGQGLEFLIYFQGNSAPDKSGLPSDRFSAERTGGSVSTLTIQRTQQEDSAVYLCASSLDGRNEQFFGPGTRLTVL.

Many counts were recorded for this clonotype. The chain couples TRBV19 to TRBJ1-1, with TRBD1 matching over 9 bases. This CDR3 spans 17 amino acids. Trimming cost V 4 bases and J 1 base; bases outside gene matches: 10. Germline-derived CDR1 and CDR2 are LNHDA and SQIVND (reference sequence). The CDR3 region has the DNA TGTGCCAGTAGTAGGGGACAGGGATCCGCGGGGAACACTGAAGCTTTCTTT. It codes for CASSRGQGSAGNTEAFF.

This clonotype has a count of ten or more. The rearrangement uses TRBV3-1 and TRBJ1-1, with D perhaps TRBD1 (6 bases). This CDR3 has 17 amino acids. V was trimmed by 4 bases and J by 1 base, leaving 19 bases between them. CDR1 is LGHDT and CDR2 is YNNKEL in the germline V gene (reference sequence). The CDR3 is CASSPYRMGGGNTEAFF. The CDR3 DNA follows: TGTGCCAGCAGCCCTTACCGCATGGGAGGGGGGAACACTGAAGCTTTCTTT.

Note on this clonotype: Since no conserved phenylalanine or tryptophan closes the CDR3, a read error is the likely cause. This chain connects TRBV5-1 to TRBJ2-4; unclear D gene. This CDR3 region has 13 residues. Germline assignment: CDR1 SGHRS and CDR2 YFSETQ. Trimming shortened V by 4 bases and J by 9 bases, and 14 bases separated the two germline ends. This CDR3 is CASSPESLGIQYL. The CDR3 bases are TGCGCCAGCAGCCCCGAGAGCCTCGGCATTCAGTACCTC.

This clonotype was found a few times. The V and J genes are TRBV5-1 and TRBJ2-1; the D is unclear. CDR1 SGHRS and CDR2 YFSETQ come from the germline V gene. The CDR3 runs 13 residues. V lost 5 bases to trimming and J lost 1 base, with 7 bases between them. CDR3 residues: CASRAVSYNEQFF. The CDR3 DNA reads TGCGCCAGCAGGGCAGTGTCCTACAATGAGCAGTTCTTC.

This clonotype was recorded many times. The J gene is TRBJ2-1, the V gene TRBV24-1; weak D call: TRBD1 (6 bases). The CDR3 has 12 amino acids. The V and J ends lost 5 bases and 15 bases respectively, with 16 bases between them. Germline CDR1 reads KGHDR; CDR2 reads SFDVKD. The CDR3 region has the DNA TGTGCCACCAGTGTGGAGGACAGCCCGCTGTTCTTC. This sequence encodes CATSVEDSPLFF.

The sample holds many counts of this clonotype. Here the CDR3 DNA reads TGTGCCAGCAGCCAGGGAGGCACCGGGGAGCTGTTTTTT. The encoded protein is CASSQGGTGELFF. This rearrangement joins TRBV12-3 or TRBV12-4 to TRBJ2-2; the D gene is possibly TRBD2 (6 bases). The V and J ends lost 6 bases and 4 bases respectively, with 9 bases between them. The CDR3 extends over 13 amino acids.

This clonotype was detected many times. The chain recombines TRBV27 with TRBJ2-1, with 10 bases identical to TRBD2. CDR1 and CDR2 from the germline V gene are MNHEY and SMNVEV (reference sequence). After removal of 9 bases from V and 9 bases from J, the junction contained 2 bases not matched to a gene. This CDR3 has 11 residues. The CDR3 here is CASLAGGEQFF. The CDR3 region has the DNA TGTGCCAGTTTAGCGGGAGGTGAGCAGTTCTTC.

This chain connects TRBV6-8 to TRBJ1-3; D not certain. This CDR3 has 16 residues. CDR1 MNHGY and CDR2 SAAAGT come from the germline V gene. The germline V and J ends were trimmed by 0 bases and 4 bases, with 13 bases remaining between them. CDR3 sequence: CASSYSDLLLGNTIYF. The CDR3 region has the DNA TGTGCCAGCAGTTACTCGGACCTTCTCTTGGGAAACACCATATATTTT.

This clonotype was observed at least ten times. The chain combines TRBV11-2 with TRBJ2-2; TRBD2 matches at 10 bases. Germline CDR1 is SGHAT and CDR2 is FQNNGV. Unmatched junction bases numbered 3, after V lost 3 bases and J lost 5 bases. This CDR3 is 15 amino acids long. For the CDR3, the DNA is TGTGCCAGCAGCTTCACGGGACTAGCGACCGGGGAGCTGTTTTTT. Translated, it gives CASSFTGLATGELFF.